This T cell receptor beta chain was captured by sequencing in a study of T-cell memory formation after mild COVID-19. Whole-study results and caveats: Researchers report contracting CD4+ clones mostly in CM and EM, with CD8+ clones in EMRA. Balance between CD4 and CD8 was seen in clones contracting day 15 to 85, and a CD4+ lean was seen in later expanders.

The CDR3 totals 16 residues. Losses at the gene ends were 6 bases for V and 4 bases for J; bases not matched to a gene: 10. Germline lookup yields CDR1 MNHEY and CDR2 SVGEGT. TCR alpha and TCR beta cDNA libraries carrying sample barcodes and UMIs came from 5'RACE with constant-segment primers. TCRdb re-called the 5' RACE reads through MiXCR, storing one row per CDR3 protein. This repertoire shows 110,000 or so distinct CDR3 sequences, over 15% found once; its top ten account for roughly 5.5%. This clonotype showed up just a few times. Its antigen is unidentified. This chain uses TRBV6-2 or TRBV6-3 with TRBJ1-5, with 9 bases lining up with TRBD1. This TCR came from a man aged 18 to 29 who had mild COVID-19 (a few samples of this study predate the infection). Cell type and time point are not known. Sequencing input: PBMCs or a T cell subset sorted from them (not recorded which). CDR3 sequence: CASRKIPTGGNQPQHF. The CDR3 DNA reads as TGTGCCAGCAGAAAGATCCCGACAGGGGGGAATCAGCCCCAGCATTTT.